This TCR beta chain was sequenced for a study of blood T cell repertoires in COVID-19 (dated by TCRdb to 2019 to 2021). For context, the study as a whole: Samples covering the acute and convalescent phases of COVID-19 were provided by collaborators in the United States, Italy and Spain. The prospective study material was composed of cDNA or gDNA derived from T cells, B-cell-depleted T cells, or PBMCs. Subjects who had been exposed to COVID-19, were actively infected with it, or had recovered from it provided the deeply sampled blood TCRbeta repertoires that made up the dataset. The repertoires were released in a freely available public database intended as a resource for research on the immune response to SARS-CoV-2. Samples were obtained from the ongoing ImmuneRACE study (first 160 participants) and from over a thousand subjects provided by 6 global collaborators. The sample metadata nearly always contained a de-identified subject ID, COVID-19 status, age in years and sex. Where available, HLA class I and class II types were obtained from metadata supplied by the sample provider rather than from assay-based typing.

The CDR3, cysteine through phenylalanine, is 14 amino acids long. Only the CDR3 portion is preserved as DNA: 42 bases, with reading frame beginning at the first base. The CDR1 and CDR2 encoded by the germline V gene (reference sequence) are WNHNN and SYGVQD. Relative to germline, V is 5 bases shorter and J is 3 bases shorter, with 11 bases between their ends. What the work shows at the level of the full study, not this receptor alone: Clinical and demographic metadata were provided uncurated, with the amount varying by source and participant.

As concerns this clone: The antigen it binds to is not known. Base-call qualities are not available, and no considerably larger clone is one nucleotide away.

TCRbeta CDR3 regions were amplified from genomic DNA using the immunoSEQ Assay, a bias-controlled multiplex PCR. From the authors' description of their analysis: Nucleated cell counts per sample were estimated from amplification of reference gene primers within the assay. To quantify the absolute abundance of each unique TCRbeta CDR3 rearrangement, sequence reads were collapsed and filtered. Productive Simpson clonality was computed per sample as the square root of Simpson's diversity index over productive rearrangements. Here the immuneACCESS table is served through TCRdb, limited to in-frame sequences with V and J called. Missing clones are a known gap in these copies; in checked studies unresolved V genes cover under half, and the rest lacks a known reason. V and J calls and clone size follow that table, whereas D and trimming were derived from the DNA. This sample holds approximately 240,000 clones; about 93% were observed only once. The top ten hold over 0.8% of the sample.

At one collaborating source in Seattle, patients were enrolled during active infection and were followed longitudinally through the course of disease. The collaborating institutions used their own protocols to collect whole blood in K2EDTA tubes. Collaborator samples were shipped for TCRbeta analysis as frozen whole blood, isolated PBMCs, or DNA extracted from either sample type. The clonotype originates from a man between 25 and 39 years old with COVID-19, enrolled during active disease. Sequencing was performed on peripheral blood. The chain employs TRBV10-1 and TRBJ2-1, with a tentative D gene TRBD2 over 5 matching bases. Here is the DNA: TGCGCCAGCAGTCAGCGGAAGGGCTACAATGAGCAGTTCTTC. This codes for CASSQRKGYNEQFF.